The 3 T cell receptor beta chains below come from one sample, sequenced in a study of T cells in Graves' hyperthyroidism and ophthalmopathy. What was amplified from RNA transcripts were TCR beta CDR3 regions. An initial round of RT-PCR targeting the TCR CDR3 relied on the HTBI primer set. TCRdb re-analysed the multiplex PCR reads in MiXCR, keeping a single row per CDR3 protein. The data contain about 380,000 distinct CDR3 sequences, about 18% of them seen just once; the ten biggest clones take up 40%. Sequenced material: blood. The receptors stem from a man younger than 35 with Graves' ophthalmopathy.

This chain uses TRBV7-2 with TRBJ2-1; 8 bases are shared with TRBD2. The CDR3 runs to 15 residues. The J segment lost 7 bases and the V segment lost 1 base, leaving 6 bases of the junction unmatched. Germline CDR1 and CDR2: SGHTA and FQGNSA. The CDR3 nucleotides are TGTGCCAGCAGCTTAGTGGCGGGAGGTCGGAATGAGCAGTTCTTC. This translates into CASSLVAGGRNEQFF.

Concerning this clonotype itself: A read error may explain this, as a much larger clone is one base away. The genes are TRBV6-1 and TRBJ2-7, with 7 bases lining up with TRBD1. Germline CDR1 reads MNHNS; CDR2 reads SASEGT. The CDR3 runs 14 residues. The CDR3 region is CAGSEMGQPYEQYF. The CDR3 DNA sequence: TGTGCCGGCAGTGAAATGGGACAGCCCTACGAGCAGTACTTC.

This clonotype was recorded only once. The chain recombines TRBV7-9 with TRBJ2-6; 8 bases are shared with TRBD1. This CDR3 region has 18 residues. V dropped 6 bases and J dropped 2; count of bases not matched to a gene: 12. The germline V gene encodes CDR1 SEHNR and CDR2 FQNEAQ (reference sequence). The CDR3 DNA follows: TGTGCCAGCAGAGGGAGACAGGGGATGGTGACTGGGGCCAACGTCCTGACTTTC. Protein product: CASRGRQGMVTGANVLTF.